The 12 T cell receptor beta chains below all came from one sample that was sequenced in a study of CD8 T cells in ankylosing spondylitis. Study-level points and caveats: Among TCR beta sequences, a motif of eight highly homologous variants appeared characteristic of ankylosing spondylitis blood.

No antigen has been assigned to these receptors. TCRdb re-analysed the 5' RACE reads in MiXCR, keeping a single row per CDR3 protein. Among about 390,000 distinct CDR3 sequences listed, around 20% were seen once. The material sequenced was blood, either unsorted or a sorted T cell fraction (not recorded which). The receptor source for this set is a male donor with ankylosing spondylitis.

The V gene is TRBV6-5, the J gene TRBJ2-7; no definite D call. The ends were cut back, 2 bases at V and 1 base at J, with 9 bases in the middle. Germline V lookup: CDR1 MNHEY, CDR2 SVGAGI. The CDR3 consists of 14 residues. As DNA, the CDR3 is TGTGCCAGCAGTTACGATGTAGCTTCCTACGAGCAGTACTTC. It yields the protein CASSYDVASYEQYF.

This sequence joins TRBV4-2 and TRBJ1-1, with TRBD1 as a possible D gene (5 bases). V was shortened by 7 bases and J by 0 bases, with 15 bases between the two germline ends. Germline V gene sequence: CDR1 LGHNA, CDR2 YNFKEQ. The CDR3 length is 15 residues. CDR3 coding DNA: TGTGCCAGCACCGGCGGGGGGGTCATGAACACTGAAGCTTTCTTT. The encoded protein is CASTGGGVMNTEAFF.

CDR3 bases: TGCGCCAGCAGCAGATCCGGGACAACCTACGAGCAGTACTTC. Translated, it gives CASSRSGTTYEQYF. The chain uses TRBV5-1 and TRBJ2-7, with a weak D call TRBD1 (6 bases). The V end was cut by 4 bases, the J end by 2 bases, with 13 bases between. Germline values: CDR1 SGHRS, CDR2 YFSETQ. The CDR3 totals 14 residues.

The CDR3 DNA sequence: TGTGCCACCAGTTCGGATGTAGATACGCAGTATTTT. Translation: CATSSDVDTQYF. This chain links TRBV24-1 with TRBJ2-3; D uncertain. Germline CDR1 KGHDR, CDR2 SFDVKD. The ends were cut back, 6 bases at V and 5 bases at J, with 8 bases in the middle. The CDR3 totals 12 residues.

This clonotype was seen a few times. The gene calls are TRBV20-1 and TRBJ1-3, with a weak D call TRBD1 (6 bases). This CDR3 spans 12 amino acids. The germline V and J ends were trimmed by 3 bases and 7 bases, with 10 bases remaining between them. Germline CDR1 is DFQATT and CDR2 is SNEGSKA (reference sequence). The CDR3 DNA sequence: TGCAGTGCTAGTTGGGGGGCGAACACCATATATTTT. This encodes CSASWGANTIYF.

CDR3 residues: CATSRDRDTSYEQYF. CDR3 coding DNA: TGTGCCACCAGCAGAGATCGGGACACCTCCTACGAGCAGTACTTC. The chain couples TRBV15 to TRBJ2-7, with D possibly TRBD1 on 6 matching bases. Trimming took off 0 bases at V and 0 bases at J, with 9 bases between the two ends. Germline V gene sequence: CDR1 LNHNV, CDR2 YYDKDF (reference sequence). This CDR3 region has 15 residues.

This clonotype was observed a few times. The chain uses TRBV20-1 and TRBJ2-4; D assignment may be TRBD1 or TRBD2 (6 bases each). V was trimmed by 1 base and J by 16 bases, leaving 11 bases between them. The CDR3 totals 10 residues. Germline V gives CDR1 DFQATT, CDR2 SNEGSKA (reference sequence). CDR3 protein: CSARAGAPYF. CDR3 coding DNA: TGCAGTGCTAGAGCGGGGGCCCCCTACTTC.

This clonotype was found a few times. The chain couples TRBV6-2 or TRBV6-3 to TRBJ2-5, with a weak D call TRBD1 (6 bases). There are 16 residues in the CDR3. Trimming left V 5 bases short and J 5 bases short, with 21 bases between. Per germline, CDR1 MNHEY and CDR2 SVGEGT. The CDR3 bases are TGTGCCAGCAGTCCTGAGGACAGCCAACTTGGGGAGACCCAGTACTTC. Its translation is CASSPEDSQLGETQYF.

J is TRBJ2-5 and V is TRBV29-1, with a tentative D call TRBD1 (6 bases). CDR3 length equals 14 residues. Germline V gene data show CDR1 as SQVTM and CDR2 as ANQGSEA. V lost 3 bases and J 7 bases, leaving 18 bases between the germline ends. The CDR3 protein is CSVELGARDGTQYF. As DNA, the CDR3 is TGCAGCGTTGAGTTGGGGGCGAGGGACGGGACCCAGTACTTC.

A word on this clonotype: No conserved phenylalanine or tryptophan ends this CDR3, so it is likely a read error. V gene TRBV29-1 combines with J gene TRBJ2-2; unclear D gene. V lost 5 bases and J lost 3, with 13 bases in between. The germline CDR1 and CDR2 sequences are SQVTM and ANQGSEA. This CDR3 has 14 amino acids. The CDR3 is CSVQKIGYTGELFV. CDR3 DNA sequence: TGCAGCGTTCAAAAGATAGGATACACCGGGGAGCTGTTTGTT.

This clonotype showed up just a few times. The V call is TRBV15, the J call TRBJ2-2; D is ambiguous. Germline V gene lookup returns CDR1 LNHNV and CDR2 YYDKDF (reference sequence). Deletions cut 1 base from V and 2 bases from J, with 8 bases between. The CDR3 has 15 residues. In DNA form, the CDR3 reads TGTGCCACCAGCAGAGCTAGGATTAACACCGGGGAGCTGTTTTTT. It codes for CATSRARINTGELFF.

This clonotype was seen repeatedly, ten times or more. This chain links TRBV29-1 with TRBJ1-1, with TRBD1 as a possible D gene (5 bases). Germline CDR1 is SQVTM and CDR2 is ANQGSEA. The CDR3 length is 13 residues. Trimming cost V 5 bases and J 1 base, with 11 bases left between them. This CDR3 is CSVQLQENTEAFF. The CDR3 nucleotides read TGCAGCGTTCAATTACAGGAGAACACTGAAGCTTTCTTT. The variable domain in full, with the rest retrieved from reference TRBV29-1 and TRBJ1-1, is SAVISQKPSRDICQRGTSLTIQCQVDSQVTMMFWYRQQPGQSLTLIATANQGSEATYESGFVIDKFPISRPNLTFSTLTVSNMSPEDSSIYLCSVQLQENTEAFFGQGTRLTVV.